This T cell receptor (beta chain) was obtained from a study of blood T cell repertoires in COVID-19. Overall study context: Acute and convalescent COVID-19 samples came from the United States, Italy and Spain.

The CDR3 runs 17 residues. This clone was observed once. TCRdb's copy holds only in-frame clones and misses some; the assay was immunoSEQ multiplex PCR. The repertoire has about 170,000 clones, 80% to 90% of them found once; the top ten carry around 7.6%. Sequencing input: peripheral blood. The receptor comes from a man aged 35 to 55 who had recovered from COVID-19. The V call is TRBV21-1, the J call TRBJ1-6; the table's D call, TRBD1, has no DNA check behind it. TRBV21-1 is a listed pseudogene. The chain's CDR3 is CASSAPGQNSYNSPLHF. DNA for the CDR3: TGTGCCAGCAGCGCACCGGGACAGAACTCCTATAATTCACCCCTCCACTTT.